This TCR beta chain was identified in a study of CXCR3-negative and CXCR3-positive naive CD8 T cells (dated by TCRdb to the late 2010s). Background for the entire study: In total, 130 million to 150 million TRB reads were obtained, or roughly 1.5 +/- 0.3 million reads per library. The TRBV-TRBJ cluster analysis covered naive subsets from several donors and memory cells from 3 donors. Data from roughly twelve donors, pooled across two independent experiments, went into the diversity and physicochemical repertoire analyses.

A remark on this clonotype: Its antigen target is currently unknown.

Study-wide conclusions, independent of this receptor: Because surface CD5, which is linked to self-reactivity in mice, was comparable between the naive subsets, TCR interaction strength was also inferred from the physicochemical properties of TRB CDR3s. Freshly isolated PBMCs were used for most assays because CXCR3 expression went down partially after cryopreservation. Compared with CXCR3-negative naive cells, CXCR3-positive naive cells had TRB CDR3s with higher hydrophobicity (lower Kidera factor 4), lower energy, and higher strength and volume indices. Similar TRBV-TRBJ usage was shown by naive CXCR3-negative and CXCR3-positive cells from the same donor, whereas distinct patterns were shown by memory cells. Repertoire diversity was comparably high in both naive subsets but much lower in memory CD8+ T cells.

Each CD8+ T cell subset was flow-sorted in triplicate, and 250,000 to 300,000 cells per subset were placed directly into RLT lysis buffer. To exclude memory contaminants, naive CD8+ T cells were stringently defined as CD45RO-CCR7+CD27+CD95-. Standard density gradient centrifugation was used to isolate peripheral blood mononuclear cells from buffy coats. A FACSAria III was used to flow-sort naive CD8+ T cells into CXCR3-negative and CXCR3-positive populations. Total RNA was extracted from sorted cells with an RNeasy Mini Kit. CDR3 length: 13 amino acids, cysteine to phenylalanine. This entry has no DNA. CDR1 and CDR2, looked up from the germline V gene, are MNHNS and SASEGT. Sequencer: NextSeq 550. The Human TCR Profiling Kit (MiLaboratory) was used to make UMI-labeled 5' RACE TRB cDNA libraries. The full amount of extracted RNA was used for cDNA synthesis, and the full amount of resulting cDNA was used for PCR amplification. Libraries were prepared in parallel with an identical number of PCR cycles. In the authors' own workflow: About 53,000 +/- 9,400 unique UMI-labeled TRB cDNA molecules per library were extracted with MIGEC and MiXCR, with at least two reads per UMI required. On average, around 40,000 +/- 10,000 functional in-frame TRB CDR3 nucleotide clonotypes lacking stop codons were found per library. After downsampling to 5000 UMI-labeled TRB molecules per sample, diversity metrics, including normalized Shannon-Wiener and Chao1, were computed in VDJtools. Clonotype-size-weighted physicochemical properties of the central five CDR3 residues (interaction energy, strength, volume and Kidera factor 4) were computed in VDJtools. The reads underwent TCRdb reprocessing, giving one record for each CDR3 protein sequence and no DNA. TCRdb assigned the V and J calls; the authors' analysis was not used. The sample's clone listing holds just over 60,000 distinct CDR3 sequences. Approximately 4.5% of the sample is held by the ten biggest clonotypes.

Material: naive CXCR3- CD8+ T cells from blood. The sample's cell subset or site label is to be understood as: CD45RO-CCR7+CD27+CD95- naive CD8+ T cells lacking CXCR3 (TNR3-). This receptor was obtained from a human donor in good health. Some clones in this sample may be carry-over from other donors' samples. Rearrangement joined TRBV6-1 to TRBJ2-2. CDR3 reads: CASSFQYTGELFF.